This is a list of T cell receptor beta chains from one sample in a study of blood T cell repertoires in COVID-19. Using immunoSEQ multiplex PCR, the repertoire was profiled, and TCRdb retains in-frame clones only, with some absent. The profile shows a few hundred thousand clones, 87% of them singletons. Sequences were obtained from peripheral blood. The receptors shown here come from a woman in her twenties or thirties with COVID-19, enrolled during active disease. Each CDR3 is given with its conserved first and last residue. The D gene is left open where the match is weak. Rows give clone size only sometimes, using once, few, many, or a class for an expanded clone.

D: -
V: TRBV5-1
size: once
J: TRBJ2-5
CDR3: CASSLVGAQETQYF
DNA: TGCGCCAGCAGCTTGGTAGGGGCGCAAGAGACCCAGTACTTC

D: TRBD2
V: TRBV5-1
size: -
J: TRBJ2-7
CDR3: CASSGLAGNHEQYF
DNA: TGCGCCAGCAGTGGACTAGCGGGAAACCACGAGCAGTACTTC

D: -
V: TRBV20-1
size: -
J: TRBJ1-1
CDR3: CSTGSNTEAFF
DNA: TGCAGTACAGGGTCCAACACTGAAGCTTTCTTT

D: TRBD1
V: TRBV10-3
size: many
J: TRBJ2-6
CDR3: CAISLGTVSGANVLTF
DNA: TGTGCCATCAGCCTCGGGACAGTGTCTGGGGCCAACGTCCTGACTTTC

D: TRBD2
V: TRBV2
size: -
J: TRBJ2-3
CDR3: CASSESPSGRGDTQYF
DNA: TGTGCCAGCAGTGAGTCTCCTAGCGGGAGGGGAGATACGCAGTATTTT

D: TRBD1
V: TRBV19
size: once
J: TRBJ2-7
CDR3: CASSIRSRDRVYEQYF
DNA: TGTGCCAGTAGTATACGGTCTCGGGACAGGGTCTACGAGCAGTACTTC

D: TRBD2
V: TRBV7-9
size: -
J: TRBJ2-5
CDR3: CASSLAVAGEETQYF
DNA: TGTGCCAGCAGCTTAGCTGTAGCGGGAGAAGAGACCCAGTACTTC

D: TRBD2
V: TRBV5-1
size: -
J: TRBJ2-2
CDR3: CASSLALTSENTGELFF
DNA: TGCGCCAGCAGCTTGGCCCTTACTAGCGAGAACACCGGGGAGCTGTTTTTT

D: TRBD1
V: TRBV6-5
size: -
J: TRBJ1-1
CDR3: CASTRTGGVEAFF
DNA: TGTGCCAGCACCCGGACAGGGGGCGTTGAAGCTTTCTTT

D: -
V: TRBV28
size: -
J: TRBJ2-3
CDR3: CASSLRSVITLRDTDTQYF
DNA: TGTGCCAGCAGTTTACGTAGCGTCATCACACTTAGAGACACAGATACGCAGTATTTT

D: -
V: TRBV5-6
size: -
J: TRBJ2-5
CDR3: CASSRGGLGQETQYF
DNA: TGTGCCAGCAGCAGGGGGGGGCTGGGACAAGAGACCCAGTACTTC

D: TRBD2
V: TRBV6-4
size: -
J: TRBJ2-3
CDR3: CASSDLAGGSTDTQYF
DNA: TGTGCCAGCAGTGACCTAGCGGGAGGGAGCACAGATACGCAGTATTTT

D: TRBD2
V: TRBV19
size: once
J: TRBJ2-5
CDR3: CASSSPRLAGEETQYF
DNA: TGTGCCAGTAGCTCCCCGAGACTAGCGGGAGAGGAGACCCAGTACTTC

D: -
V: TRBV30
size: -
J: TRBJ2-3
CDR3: CAWATSGTDTQYF
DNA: TGTGCCTGGGCAACCTCAGGGACAGATACGCAGTATTTT

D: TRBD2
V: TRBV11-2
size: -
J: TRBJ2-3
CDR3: CASSLEGSSSGSSQYF
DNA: TGTGCCAGCAGCTTAGAAGGGTCGTCTAGCGGGAGTTCGCAGTATTTT

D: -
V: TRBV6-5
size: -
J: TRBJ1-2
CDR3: CASSYDADRPAYGYTF
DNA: TGTGCCAGCAGTTACGATGCGGACAGACCCGCCTATGGCTACACCTTC

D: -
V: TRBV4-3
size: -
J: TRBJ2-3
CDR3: CASSQDFADTQYF
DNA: TGCGCCAGCAGCCAAGATTTCGCAGATACGCAGTATTTT